The TCR beta chain described here comes from a study of blood T cells in healthy people across ages. Study observations and caveats: CMV status of donors was unknown, possibly confounding expanded clonotype changes.

The CDR3 runs 16 residues. The V end was cut by 0 bases, the J end by 2 bases, with 11 bases between. Germline CDR1 is SGHVS and CDR2 is FQNEAQ. Turning to this clonotype: The target antigen is unknown.

Using a J-beta primer mix together with a sample-barcoded 5' primer, a second PCR was run for about 6 to 12 cycles. Each cDNA was tagged by a template-switch adaptor containing 12 random nucleotides. MiXCR, run by TCRdb on the 5' RACE reads, gives a single entry per CDR3 protein. The sample includes about 700,000 distinct CDR3 sequences, roughly 32% of them seen just once. The individuals who served as donors were healthy Caucasians living in Russia, aged about 6 to 95. This chain connects TRBV7-8 to TRBJ1-5, with D possibly matching TRBD1 (5 bases). Sample: blood. The clonotype was recovered from a woman aged 80 or older in good health. This chain's CDR3 is CASSLAGGGGNQPQHF. CDR3 DNA sequence: TGTGCCAGCAGCTTAGCGGGTGGAGGGGGCAATCAGCCCCAGCATTTT.